The source of this T cell receptor (beta chain) is a study of cytotoxic CD8 clonotypes in ibrutinib-treated CLL. Overall study: Samples averaged 255,043 productive templates and tens of thousands of productive rearrangements.

Study-wide findings and caveats: Treatment saw public clonotypes, which were uncommon, either contract or stay stable.

Clones were read by immunoSEQ multiplex PCR, and TCRdb kept only the in-frame ones, dropping some. The table has 27,000 or so clones, 85% seen once. For this clone: The target antigen is unknown.

The source of this sequence is a human donor with chronic lymphocytic leukemia. Sequences were derived from PBMCs, sampled after 24 months of ibrutinib treatment.

The CDR3 here is CASTQRPVSSPLHF. The CDR3 DNA reads TGTGCCAGCACCCAGAGGCCCGTCTCTTCACCCCTCCACTTT. The gene calls are TRBV28 and TRBJ1-6; D gene uncertain. The V gene's germline CDR1 is MDHEN and CDR2 SYDVKM. This CDR3 has 14 amino acids. Trimming pared 7 bases from V and 9 bases from J, leaving 16 bases between.